The following is a T cell receptor beta chain sequence with its context. The antigen is unknown. The data were obtained in a study of naive and memory T cell subsets. Study-wide results and limits: Each distinct alpha or beta sequence counts as one clonotype. Naive and memory subsets had different power law exponents for TCR abundance. No ground truth validated the naive and memory repertoire findings. Diversity fell and Gini index rose from naive through CM, EM, EMRA.

Both TRBC1 and TRBC2 were covered by a beta constant-region primer of two equimolar oligonucleotides. TCRdb independently ran MiXCR on the UMI-ligation and nested PCR reads; one entry per CDR3 protein. The sample shows approximately 21,000 distinct CDR3 sequences, 11% of them seen only once. Germline V gives CDR1 LGHNA, CDR2 YSLEER. CDR3 length: 23 amino acids. J was trimmed by 4 bases and V by 4 bases; bases with no gene match: 30. The receptor was derived from a human donor in good health. Sequenced material: central memory CD8+ T cells from blood. The V call is TRBV4-3, the J call TRBJ2-1; TRBD2 aligns across 8 bases. The CDR3 DNA reads as TGCGCCAGCAGCCCATCCGGGGCGGTGCCGGTCGGCGGGAGGTCCTCTGGGTACAATGAGCAGTTCTTC. Translation: CASSPSGAVPVGGRSSGYNEQFF.